Here is one TCR beta chain with its context. In the original analysis: Cell counts per sample came from amplifying reference gene primers. Using immunoSEQ multiplex PCR, the repertoire was profiled, and TCRdb retains in-frame clones only, with some absent. V and J calls and clone size are given by that table; D and trimming were obtained from the DNA. The sample lists 110,000 or so clones; about 90% were seen once. Trimming left V 1 base short and J 5 bases short, with 9 bases between. The CDR3 has 15 residues. CDR1 is SEHNR, CDR2 FQNEAQ, per germline (reference sequence). The data were taken from a study of blood T cell repertoires in COVID-19.

This receptor was obtained from an older man who had recovered from COVID-19. Specimen: peripheral blood. The genes are TRBV7-9 and TRBJ1-6; D remains unclear. For the CDR3, the DNA is TGTGCCAGCAGCTTAGAAGGGAGGAATAATTCACCCCTCCACTTT. Protein: CASSLEGRNNSPLHF.